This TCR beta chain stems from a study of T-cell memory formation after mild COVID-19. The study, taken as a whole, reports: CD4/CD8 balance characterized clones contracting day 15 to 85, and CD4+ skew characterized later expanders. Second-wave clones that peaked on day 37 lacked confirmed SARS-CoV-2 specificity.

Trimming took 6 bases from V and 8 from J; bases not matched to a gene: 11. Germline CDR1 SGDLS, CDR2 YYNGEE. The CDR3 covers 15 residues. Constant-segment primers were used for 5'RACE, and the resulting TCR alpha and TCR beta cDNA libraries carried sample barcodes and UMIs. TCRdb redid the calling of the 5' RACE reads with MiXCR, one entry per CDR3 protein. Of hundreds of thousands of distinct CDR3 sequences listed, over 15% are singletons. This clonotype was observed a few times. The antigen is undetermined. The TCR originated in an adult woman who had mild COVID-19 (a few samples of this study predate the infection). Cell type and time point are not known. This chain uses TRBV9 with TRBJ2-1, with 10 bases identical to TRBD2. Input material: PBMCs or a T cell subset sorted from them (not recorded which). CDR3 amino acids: CASTRSSSGSHEQFF. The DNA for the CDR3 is TGTGCCAGCACCCGTAGTTCTAGCGGGAGCCATGAGCAGTTCTTC.